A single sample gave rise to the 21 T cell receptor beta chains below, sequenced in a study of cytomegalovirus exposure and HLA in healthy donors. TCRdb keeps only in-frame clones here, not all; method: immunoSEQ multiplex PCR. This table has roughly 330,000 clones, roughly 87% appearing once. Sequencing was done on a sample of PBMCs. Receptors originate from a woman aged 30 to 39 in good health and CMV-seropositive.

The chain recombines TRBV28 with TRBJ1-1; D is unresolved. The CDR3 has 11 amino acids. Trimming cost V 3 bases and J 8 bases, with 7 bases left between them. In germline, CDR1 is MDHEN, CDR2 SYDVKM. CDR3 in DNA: TGTGCCAGCAGTTTCGTTGCGGAAGCTTTCTTT. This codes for CASSFVAEAFF.

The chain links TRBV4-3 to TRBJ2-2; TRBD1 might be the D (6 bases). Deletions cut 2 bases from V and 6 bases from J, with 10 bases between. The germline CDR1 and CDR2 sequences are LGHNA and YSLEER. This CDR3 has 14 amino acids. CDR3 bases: TGCGCCAGCAGCCAAACACAGGGCCCCGGGGAGCTGTTTTTT. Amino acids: CASSQTQGPGELFF.

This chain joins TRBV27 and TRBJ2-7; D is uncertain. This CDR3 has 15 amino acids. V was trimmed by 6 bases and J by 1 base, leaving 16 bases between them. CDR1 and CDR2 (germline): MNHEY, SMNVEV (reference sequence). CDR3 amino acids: CASSPDVVGSYEQYF. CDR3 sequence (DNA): TGTGCCAGCAGCCCGGACGTGGTGGGTTCCTACGAGCAGTACTTC.

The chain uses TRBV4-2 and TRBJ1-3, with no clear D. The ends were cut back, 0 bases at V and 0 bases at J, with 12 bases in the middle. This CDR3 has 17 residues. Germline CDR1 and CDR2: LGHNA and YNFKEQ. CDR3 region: CASSQDLARSSGNTIYF. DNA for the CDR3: TGTGCCAGCAGCCAAGATCTGGCCAGGAGCTCTGGAAACACCATATATTTT.

In nucleotides, the CDR3 is TGCGCCAGCAGCTCCCCCGGGCTAGGACAGGCTGATGGCTACACCTTC. Its protein product is CASSSPGLGQADGYTF. The rearrangement joins TRBV5-1 to TRBJ1-2, with 7 bases that match TRBD1. The CDR3 spans 16 residues. The V gene's germline CDR1 is SGHRS and CDR2 YFSETQ. V shed 3 bases and J 6 bases; nucleotides not matched to a gene: 14.

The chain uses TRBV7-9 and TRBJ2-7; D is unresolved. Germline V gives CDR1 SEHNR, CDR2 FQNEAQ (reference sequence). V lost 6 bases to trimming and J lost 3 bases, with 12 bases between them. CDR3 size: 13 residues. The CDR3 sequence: CASSFRQDYEQYF. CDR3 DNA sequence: TGTGCCAGCAGTTTCCGGCAGGACTACGAGCAGTACTTC.

CDR3 in amino acids: CSVALGGVVELFF. Written as DNA, the CDR3 is TGCAGCGTTGCCCTGGGGGGGGTCGTGGAGCTGTTTTTT. The chain couples TRBV29-1 to TRBJ2-2; 7 bases align to TRBD2. The germline V gene encodes CDR1 SQVTM and CDR2 ANQGSEA. V dropped 4 bases and J dropped 10; count of bases not matched to a gene: 9. This CDR3 is built from 13 residues.

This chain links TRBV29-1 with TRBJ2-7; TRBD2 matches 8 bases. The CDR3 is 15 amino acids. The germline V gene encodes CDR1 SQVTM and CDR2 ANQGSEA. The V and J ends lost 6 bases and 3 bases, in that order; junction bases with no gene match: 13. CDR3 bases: TGCAGCGTCGCATTCCTTAGCGGGACGTACTACGAGCAGTACTTC. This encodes CSVAFLSGTYYEQYF.

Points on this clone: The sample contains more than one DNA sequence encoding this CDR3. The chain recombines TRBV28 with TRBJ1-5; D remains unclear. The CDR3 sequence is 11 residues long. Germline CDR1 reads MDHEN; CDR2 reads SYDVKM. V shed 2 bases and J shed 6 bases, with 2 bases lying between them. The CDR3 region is CASSLGQPQHF. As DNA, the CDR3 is TGTGCCAGCAGTTTAGGTCAGCCCCAGCATTTT.

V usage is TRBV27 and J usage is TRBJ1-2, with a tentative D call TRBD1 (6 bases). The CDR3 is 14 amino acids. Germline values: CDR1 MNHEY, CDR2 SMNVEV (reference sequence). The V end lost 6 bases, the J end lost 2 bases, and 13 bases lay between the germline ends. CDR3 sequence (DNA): TGTGCCAGCAGCGCCGGGACAAGAAACTATGGCTACACCTTC. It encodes CASSAGTRNYGYTF.

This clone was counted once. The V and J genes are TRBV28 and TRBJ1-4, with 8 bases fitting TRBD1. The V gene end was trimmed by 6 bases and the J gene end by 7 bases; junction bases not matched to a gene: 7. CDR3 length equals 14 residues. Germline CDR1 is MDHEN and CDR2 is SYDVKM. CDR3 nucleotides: TGTGCCAGCAGAGTGGACAGGGCGGGTGAAAAACTGTTTTTT. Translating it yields CASRVDRAGEKLFF. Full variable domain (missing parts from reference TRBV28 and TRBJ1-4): DVKVTQSSRYLVKRTGEKVFLECVQDMDHENMFWYRQDPGLGLRLIYFSYDVKMKEKGDIPEGYSVSREKKERFSLILESASTNQTSMYLCASRVDRAGEKLFFGSGTQLSVL.

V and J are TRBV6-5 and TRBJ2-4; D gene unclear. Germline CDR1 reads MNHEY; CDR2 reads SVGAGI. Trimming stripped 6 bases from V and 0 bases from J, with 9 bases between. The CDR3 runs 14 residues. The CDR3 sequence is CASSKSLAKNIQYF. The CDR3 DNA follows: TGTGCCAGCAGCAAATCCTTAGCCAAAAACATTCAGTACTTC.

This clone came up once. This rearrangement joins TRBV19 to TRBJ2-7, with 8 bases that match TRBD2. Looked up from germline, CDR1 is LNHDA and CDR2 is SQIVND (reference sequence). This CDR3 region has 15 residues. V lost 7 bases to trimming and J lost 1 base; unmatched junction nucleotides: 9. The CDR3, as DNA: TGTGCCAGTAAACCTTCGGGAGGGCCATCCTACGAGCAGTACTTC. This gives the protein CASKPSGGPSYEQYF.

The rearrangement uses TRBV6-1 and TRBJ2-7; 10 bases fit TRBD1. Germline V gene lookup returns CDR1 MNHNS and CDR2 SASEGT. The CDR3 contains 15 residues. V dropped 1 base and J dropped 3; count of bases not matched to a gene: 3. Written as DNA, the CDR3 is TGTGCCAGCAGTGAAGGGACAGGGGGATTCTACGAGCAGTACTTC. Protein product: CASSEGTGGFYEQYF.

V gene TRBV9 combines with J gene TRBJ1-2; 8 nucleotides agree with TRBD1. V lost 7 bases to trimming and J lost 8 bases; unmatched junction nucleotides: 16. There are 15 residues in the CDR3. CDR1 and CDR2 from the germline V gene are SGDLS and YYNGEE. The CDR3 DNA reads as TGTGCCAGCGGGAGCGATCCGACAGGGGAAAGCGGCTACACCTTC. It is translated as CASGSDPTGESGYTF.

CDR3 bases: TGTGCCAGCACCCCCAGAAAGACAGGGAACACTGAAGCTTTCTTT. This gives the protein CASTPRKTGNTEAFF. The chain has TRBV11-2 and TRBJ1-1, with D maybe TRBD1 (6 bases). Germline V lookup: CDR1 SGHAT, CDR2 FQNNGV. CDR3 length: 15 residues. The V end lost 7 bases, the J end lost 1 base, and 16 bases lay between the germline ends. Full variable domain (rest looked up from reference TRBV11-2 and TRBJ1-1): EAGVAQSPRYKIIEKRQSVAFWCNPISGHATLYWYQQILGQGPKLLIQFQNNGVVDDSQLPKDRFSAERLKGVDSTLKIQPAKLEDSAVYLCASTPRKTGNTEAFFGQGTRLTVV.

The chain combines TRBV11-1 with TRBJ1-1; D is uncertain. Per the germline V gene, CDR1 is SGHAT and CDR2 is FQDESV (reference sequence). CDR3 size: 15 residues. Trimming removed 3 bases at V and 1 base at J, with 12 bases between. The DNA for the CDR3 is TGTGCCAGCAGCTTCCGGACTTACCAGAACACTGAAGCTTTCTTT. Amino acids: CASSFRTYQNTEAFF.

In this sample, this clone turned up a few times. CDR3 bases: TGTGCCAGCCGGGAGTATATGAACACTGAAGCTTTCTTT. It is translated as CASREYMNTEAFF. The chain carries TRBV6-4 and TRBJ1-1; D is undetermined. This CDR3 is 13 amino acids long. Germline CDR1 is MRHNA and CDR2 is SNTAGT. Deletions cut 8 bases from V and 0 bases from J, with 10 bases between.

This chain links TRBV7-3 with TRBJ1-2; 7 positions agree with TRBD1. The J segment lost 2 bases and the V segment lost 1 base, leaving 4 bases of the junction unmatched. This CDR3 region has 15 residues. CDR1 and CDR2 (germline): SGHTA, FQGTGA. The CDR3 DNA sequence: TGTGCCAGCAGCTTAAGCCCGGACAGGAACTATGGCTACACCTTC. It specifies CASSLSPDRNYGYTF.

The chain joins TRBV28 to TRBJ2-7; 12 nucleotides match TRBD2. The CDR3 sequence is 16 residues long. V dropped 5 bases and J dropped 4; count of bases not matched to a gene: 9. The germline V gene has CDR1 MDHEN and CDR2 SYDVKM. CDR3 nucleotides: TGTGCCAGCAGTCCCAGGACTAGCGGGGAGAAATACGAGCAGTACTTC. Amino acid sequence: CASSPRTSGEKYEQYF.

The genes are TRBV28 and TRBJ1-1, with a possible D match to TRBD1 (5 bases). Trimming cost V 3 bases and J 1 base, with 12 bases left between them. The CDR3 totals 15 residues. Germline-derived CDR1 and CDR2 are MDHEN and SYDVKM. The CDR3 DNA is TGTGCCAGCAGTTTTTGGGGGGAGAGGAACACTGAAGCTTTCTTT. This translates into CASSFWGERNTEAFF.